Listed here are 18 T cell receptor beta chains from one sample, sequenced in a study of blood T cell repertoires in COVID-19. Produced via immunoSEQ multiplex PCR; TCRdb's table is partial and in-frame only. In the table there are 150,000 to 200,000 clones, approximately 80% of which are singletons. The sample was PBMCs or T cells enriched from blood (not recorded which). These receptors originate from a man aged 50-60 years who had recovered from COVID-19.

The gene calls are TRBV7-3 and TRBJ2-2; 11 bases map to TRBD2. Per germline, CDR1 SGHTA and CDR2 FQGTGA. Trimming removed 5 bases from V and 5 bases from J; junction bases left unmatched: 7. This CDR3 has 16 residues. As DNA, the CDR3 is TGTGCCAGCAGCCGCCGCCTAGCGGGGGGTACCGGGGAGCTGTTTTTT. Translated, it gives CASSRRLAGGTGELFF. Drawing the rest from reference TRBV7-3 and TRBJ2-2, the complete variable domain is GAGVSQTPSNKVTEKGKYVELRCDPISGHTALYWYRQSLGQGPEFLIYFQGTGAADDSGLPNDRFFAVRPEGSVSTLKIQRTERGDSAVYLCASSRRLAGGTGELFFGEGSRLTVL.

V and J are TRBV5-8 and TRBJ1-4; 10 nucleotides match TRBD1. The V segment lost 0 bases and the J segment 8 bases; nucleotides outside the gene matches: 4. This CDR3 is built from 15 residues. The V gene's germline CDR1 is SGHTS and CDR2 YDEGEE. CDR3 DNA sequence: TGTGCCAGCAGCTTGGATGGGACAGGGGAAGAAAAACTGTTTTTT. Amino acids: CASSLDGTGEEKLFF.

The chain links TRBV2 to TRBJ1-1; D gene ambiguous. V was shortened by 8 bases and J by 1 base, with 11 bases between the two germline ends. CDR3 length: 13 residues. Germline-derived CDR1 and CDR2 are SNHLY and FYNNEI. Written as DNA, the CDR3 is TGTGCCAGCGGTCTGGCAGAGAACACTGAAGCTTTCTTT. Translated, it gives CASGLAENTEAFF.

V is TRBV15 and J is TRBJ1-1; D remains unclear. The ends were cut back, 3 bases at V and 1 base at J, with 12 bases in the middle. The CDR3 is 15 residues long. Per germline, CDR1 LNHNV and CDR2 YYDKDF (reference sequence). DNA of the CDR3: TGTGCCACCAGCAGGGGAGCCCCCGAGAACACTGAAGCTTTCTTT. Amino acids: CATSRGAPENTEAFF.

In this sample, this clone turned up once. The chain recombines TRBV10-3 with TRBJ1-1; D uncertain. The CDR3 extends over 13 amino acids. CDR1 ENHRY and CDR2 SYGVKD come from the germline V gene. V was cut by 8 bases and J by 5 bases, with 15 bases left in between. The CDR3 is CAIQLGRRTEAFF. The CDR3 DNA reads as TGTGCCATCCAGCTGGGGAGAAGAACTGAAGCTTTCTTT.

The gene calls are TRBV29-1 and TRBJ1-4, with D possibly TRBD1 on 5 matching bases. The CDR3 has 14 amino acids. Germline V lookup: CDR1 SQVTM, CDR2 ANQGSEA. V lost 6 bases and J lost 8, with 19 bases in between. The CDR3 sequence is CSVVNAGGGEKLFF. In DNA form, the CDR3 reads TGCAGCGTCGTGAACGCGGGGGGAGGGGAAAAACTGTTTTTT. Complete variable domain (other parts from reference TRBV29-1 and TRBJ1-4): SAVISQKPSRDICQRGTSLTIQCQVDSQVTMMFWYRQQPGQSLTLIATANQGSEATYESGFVIDKFPISRPNLTFSTLTVSNMSPEDSSIYLCSVVNAGGGEKLFFGSGTQLSVL.

CDR3 residues: CASSLYSPGIGATNEKLFF. The CDR3 DNA reads as TGTGCCAGCAGTTTATATTCGCCAGGGATAGGGGCAACTAATGAAAAACTGTTTTTT. The chain employs TRBV27 and TRBJ1-4; a possible D gene is TRBD1 (5 bases). The V end lost 1 base, the J end lost 0 bases, and 18 bases lay between the germline ends. Germline assignment: CDR1 MNHEY and CDR2 SMNVEV (reference sequence). CDR3 length equals 19 residues.

This chain uses TRBV21-1 with TRBJ1-1; TRBD1, as called in the table, went unchecked against the DNA. TRBV21-1 is a listed pseudogene. The CDR3 has 19 amino acids. The CDR3 spells CASSPKGLGTESSRTEAFF. The CDR3 bases are TGTGCCAGCAGCCCAAAAGGATTAGGGACAGAAAGCAGTCGCACTGAAGCTTTCTTT.

The chain recombines TRBV27 with TRBJ1-1; D is unclear. V was pared by 3 bases and J by 10 bases, with 15 bases between. The CDR3 loop spans 13 amino acids. Germline values: CDR1 MNHEY, CDR2 SMNVEV (reference sequence). The chain's CDR3 is CASSFREQSRAFF. The CDR3 DNA reads TGTGCCAGCAGTTTCCGGGAACAATCCCGAGCTTTCTTT.

This sequence joins TRBV6-1 and TRBJ2-7, with D perhaps TRBD1 (5 bases). The germline CDR1 and CDR2 sequences are MNHNS and SASEGT. The V end lost 3 bases, the J end lost 12 bases, and 12 bases lay between the germline ends. The CDR3 is 11 amino acids. The CDR3 region is CASSDGPGLYF. The CDR3 DNA reads as TGTGCCAGCAGTGACGGGCCAGGGCTGTACTTC.

V usage is TRBV4-2 and J usage is TRBJ2-7; no definite D call. The CDR3 length is 13 residues. Germline V gives CDR1 LGHNA, CDR2 YNFKEQ. V was trimmed by 0 bases and J by 6 bases, leaving 9 bases between them. The CDR3 is CASSQDTNGEQYF. The CDR3 nucleotides read TGTGCCAGCAGCCAAGATACGAACGGCGAGCAGTACTTC.

The J gene is TRBJ2-1, the V gene TRBV5-6; 8 positions match TRBD2. The CDR3 covers 15 residues. Germline V lookup: CDR1 SGHDT, CDR2 YYEEEE. With 1 base clipped from V and 8 bases from J, the junction kept 8 bases outside the gene matches. The CDR3 loop reads CASSLLAGRKDEQFF. The CDR3, as DNA: TGTGCCAGCAGCTTGTTAGCGGGGCGAAAAGATGAGCAGTTCTTC.

This clone was recorded a few times. The rearrangement links TRBV19 to TRBJ1-2, with 11 nucleotides matching TRBD1. This CDR3 contains 15 residues. Unmatched junction bases numbered 3, after V lost 1 base and J lost 5 bases. Per the germline V gene, CDR1 is LNHDA and CDR2 is SQIVND (reference sequence). The CDR3 bases are TGTGCCAGTAGTATAGCCGGGACAGGGGGATATGGCTACACCTTC. As protein: CASSIAGTGGYGYTF.

The chain joins TRBV6-5 to TRBJ1-5; 8 bases align to TRBD1. CDR3 length: 15 amino acids. V lost 5 bases, J lost 2 bases, and 5 bases stayed unmatched. Germline loops: CDR1 MNHEY, CDR2 SVGAGI. The CDR3 DNA reads as TGTGCCAGCAGTAAGGACAGGGAGCGCAATCAGCCCCAGCATTTT. Its translation is CASSKDRERNQPQHF.

J is TRBJ1-4 and V is TRBV10-1; 8 bases map to TRBD1. CDR1 is WNHNN and CDR2 is SYGVQD in the germline V gene (reference sequence). This CDR3 region has 14 residues. V lost 8 bases to trimming and J lost 4 bases; unmatched junction nucleotides: 6. CDR3 region: CASATGGVNEKLFF. The CDR3 region has the DNA TGCGCCAGCGCTACAGGGGGTGTTAATGAAAAACTGTTTTTT.

In this sample, this clone turned up once. V gene TRBV7-9 combines with J gene TRBJ1-5; 9 bases map to TRBD1. This CDR3 comprises 14 residues. Trimming at V came to 5 bases and at J to 5 bases, leaving 4 bases not matched to a gene. CDR1 is SEHNR and CDR2 is FQNEAQ in the germline V gene (reference sequence). The CDR3 here is CASSPDRGYQPQHF. The CDR3 nucleotides are TGTGCCAGCAGCCCGGACAGGGGATATCAGCCCCAGCATTTT. The whole variable domain, filled in from reference TRBV7-9 and TRBJ1-5, reads DTGVSQNPRHKITKRGQNVTFRCDPISEHNRLYWYRQTLGQGPEFLTYFQNEAQLEKSRLLSDRFSAERPKGSFSTLEIQRTEQGDSAMYLCASSPDRGYQPQHFGDGTRLSIL.

This clone was seen more than once but under ten times. This chain joins TRBV5-1 and TRBJ1-1; D not resolved. This CDR3 has 12 residues. The ends were cut back, 4 bases at V and 11 bases at J, with 15 bases in the middle. Germline CDR1 reads SGHRS; CDR2 reads YFSETQ. The CDR3 reads CASSREGEIAFF. The CDR3 nucleotides read TGCGCCAGCAGCCGGGAGGGAGAGATCGCTTTCTTT.

The V call is TRBV27, the J call TRBJ2-2, with 11 positions matching TRBD2. CDR1 is MNHEY and CDR2 is SMNVEV in the germline V gene (reference sequence). V was pared by 2 bases and J by 5 bases, with 10 bases of the junction left unmatched. The CDR3 has 18 amino acids. The CDR3 here is CASSLGGSGRALTGELFF. The CDR3 DNA sequence: TGTGCCAGCAGTTTAGGGGGTAGCGGGAGGGCCCTAACCGGGGAGCTGTTTTTT.